These 31 T cell receptor beta chains were sequenced from one sample in a study of OX40 agonist ivuxolimab in advanced cancers. This table comes from immunoSEQ multiplex PCR, and its TCRdb copy is limited to in-frame clones, with some not included. The sample carries about 30,000 clones, about four fifths recorded once. Source: CD4+ or CD8+ T cells sorted from blood, taken in a trial of the OX40 agonist ivuxolimab. Receptor source: an adult with an advanced solid tumor such as melanoma, head and neck, liver or kidney cancer.

This clone was seen more than once but under ten times. The chain couples TRBV30 to TRBJ1-1; TRBD1 agrees at 7 bases. The ends lost 5 bases at V and 0 bases at J; junction bases unmatched: 6. The CDR3 covers 14 residues. Per germline, CDR1 GTSNPN and CDR2 SVGIG (reference sequence). This CDR3 is CAWVETGMNTEAFF. The CDR3 region has the DNA TGTGCCTGGGTCGAGACAGGGATGAACACTGAAGCTTTCTTT.

V and J are TRBV4-2 and TRBJ1-1; D is perhaps TRBD1 (5 bases). There are 15 residues in the CDR3. CDR1 is LGHNA, CDR2 YNFKEQ, per germline. V lost 0 bases to trimming and J lost 9 bases, with 17 bases between them. The CDR3 spells CASSQEELRGTKAFF. DNA for the CDR3: TGTGCCAGCAGCCAAGAAGAGCTTCGGGGCACAAAAGCTTTCTTT.

The chain joins TRBV25-1 to TRBJ1-1; tentative D call: TRBD1 (5 bases). The CDR3 runs to 13 residues. Trimming shortened V by 6 bases and J by 7 bases, and 15 bases separated the two germline ends. Germline V lookup: CDR1 MGHDK, CDR2 SYGVNS. The CDR3, as DNA: TGTGCCAGCAGACCTGGGACGGCTAATGAAGCTTTCTTT. It is translated as CASRPGTANEAFF.

CDR3 protein: CASTPSDSYEQYF. The CDR3 region has the DNA TGTGCCAGCACCCCTTCCGACAGTTACGAGCAGTACTTC. The V gene is TRBV28, the J gene TRBJ2-7, with TRBD1 as a possible D gene (5 bases). This CDR3 is built from 13 residues. Looked up from germline, CDR1 is MDHEN and CDR2 is SYDVKM. V was cut by 7 bases and J by 4 bases, with 14 bases left in between.

DNA of the CDR3: TGTGCCAGCAGTGATACAGGGGGCATGGCCAAAAACATTCAGTACTTC. Translated: CASSDTGGMAKNIQYF. V usage is TRBV2 and J usage is TRBJ2-4; 9 bases fit TRBD1. Trimming took 3 bases from V and 1 from J; bases not matched to a gene: 4. This CDR3 spans 16 amino acids. Germline V CDR1 and CDR2: SNHLY, FYNNEI.

V usage is TRBV11-2 and J usage is TRBJ2-2; TRBD2 is a possible D gene (6 bases). The CDR3 length is 16 residues. Germline V gene sequence: CDR1 SGHAT, CDR2 FQNNGV. Deletions cut 3 bases from V and 3 bases from J, with 14 bases between. The CDR3 coding sequence is TGTGCCAGCAGCTTGGTTGGCGGGGAGGACACCGGGGAGCTGTTTTTT. Protein sequence: CASSLVGGEDTGELFF. Looking up the rest from reference TRBV11-2 and TRBJ2-2 gives the full variable domain: EAGVAQSPRYKIIEKRQSVAFWCNPISGHATLYWYQQILGQGPKLLIQFQNNGVVDDSQLPKDRFSAERLKGVDSTLKIQPAKLEDSAVYLCASSLVGGEDTGELFFGEGSRLTVL.

This chain uses TRBV14 with TRBJ2-7; 11 bases align to TRBD2. This CDR3 is built from 18 residues. Germline V gives CDR1 SGHDN, CDR2 FVKESK. With 0 bases clipped from V and 1 base from J, the junction kept 8 bases outside the gene matches. The CDR3 sequence is CASSQDGTSGDGSYEQYF. CDR3 bases: TGTGCCAGCAGCCAAGATGGGACTAGCGGAGATGGGTCCTACGAGCAGTACTTC. The entire variable domain, with the rest obtained from reference TRBV14 and TRBJ2-7, is as follows: EAGVTQFPSHSVIEKGQTVTLRCDPISGHDNLYWYRRVMGKEIKFLLHFVKESKQDESGMPNNRFLAERTGGTYSTLKVQPAELEDSGVYFCASSQDGTSGDGSYEQYFGPGTRLTVT.

This clone was seen only once. The V and J genes are TRBV28 and TRBJ2-5; 9 bases match TRBD1. The DNA end lines up better with TRBJ2-7; the J call may be wrong. Germline V gene lookup returns CDR1 MDHEN and CDR2 SYDVKM. The CDR3 runs 15 residues. The CDR3 DNA follows: TGTGCCAGCAGTGAAGGGACAGGGAGTTTACGCGAGCAGTACTTC. It translates to CASSEGTGSLREQYF.

This chain joins TRBV20-1 and TRBJ1-6; possible D gene TRBD1, 5 bases. This CDR3 region has 11 residues. From germline, CDR1 is DFQATT and CDR2 SNEGSKA (reference sequence). The V gene lost 2 bases and the J gene lost 13 bases, with 9 bases spanning the gap. The CDR3 DNA reads TGCAGTGCTAGATCCGGGACCCCCCTCCACTTT. It yields the protein CSARSGTPLHF.

The rearrangement links TRBV5-1 to TRBJ2-1, with 10 positions matching TRBD2. The germline gives CDR1 SGHRS, CDR2 YFSETQ. V trimming: 1 base; J trimming: 10 bases; junction bases outside the gene matches: 8. The CDR3 spans 15 residues. The CDR3 loop reads CASSLLERGGGEQFF. CDR3 bases: TGCGCCAGCAGCTTGCTGGAGCGGGGGGGCGGGGAGCAGTTCTTC.

The genes are TRBV7-8 and TRBJ2-1, with D maybe TRBD2 (5 bases). Germline CDR1 SGHVS, CDR2 FQNEAQ. This CDR3 has 16 amino acids. Trimming took off 5 bases at V and 1 base at J, with 15 bases between the two ends. Here the CDR3 reads CASSKSGLGSYNEQFF. The CDR3 DNA reads as TGTGCCAGCAGCAAGAGCGGTCTGGGTTCCTACAATGAGCAGTTCTTC. Variable domain in full (rest from reference TRBV7-8 and TRBJ2-1): GAGVSQSPRYKVAKRGQDVALRCDPISGHVSLFWYQQALGQGPEFLTYFQNEAQLDKSGLPSDRFFAERPEGSVSTLKIQRTQQEDSAVYLCASSKSGLGSYNEQFFGPGTRLTVL.

The chain has TRBV18 and TRBJ1-1; the D gene is possibly TRBD1 (6 bases). Germline loops: CDR1 KGHSH, CDR2 LQKENI. CDR3 size: 13 residues. Between the trimmed V and J ends, which lost 4 bases and 1 base, there was a span of 7 bases. CDR3 nucleotides: TGTGCCAGCTCACGGGACACGAACACTGAAGCTTTCTTT. Translated, it gives CASSRDTNTEAFF.

V is TRBV11-3 and J is TRBJ2-7, with D possibly being TRBD1 or TRBD2 (5 bases each). The CDR3 has 14 residues. With 6 bases removed from V and 0 bases from J, the gap between germline ends came to 12 bases. CDR1 and CDR2 from the germline V gene are SGHNT and YENEEA. The CDR3 region is CASSIEGSSYEQYF. For the CDR3, the DNA is TGTGCCAGCAGTATCGAGGGGAGCTCCTACGAGCAGTACTTC.

V and J are TRBV7-9 and TRBJ1-1; D is undetermined. Trimming removed 1 base from V and 7 bases from J, with 10 bases in between. Germline loops: CDR1 SEHNR, CDR2 FQNEAQ (reference sequence). This CDR3 region has 13 residues. This CDR3 is CASSLERALEAFF. CDR3 nucleotides: TGTGCCAGCAGCTTAGAGCGGGCCCTTGAAGCTTTCTTT.

The CDR3 bases are TGTGCCAGCAGCTCTCGGGCAGGGGTGGACACTGAAGCTTTCTTT. This gives the protein CASSSRAGVDTEAFF. The chain is built from TRBV9 and TRBJ1-1; tentative D call: TRBD1 (6 bases). Germline lookup yields CDR1 SGDLS and CDR2 YYNGEE. The CDR3 is 15 amino acids. The V gene lost 4 bases and the J gene lost 3 bases, with 16 bases spanning the gap.

This clone was observed a single time. The chain recombines TRBV7-9 with TRBJ2-3; 8 bases line up with TRBD2. Trimming at V came to 11 bases and at J to 3 bases, leaving 7 bases not matched to a gene. The germline CDR1 and CDR2 sequences are SEHNR and FQNEAQ (reference sequence). The CDR3 sequence is 13 residues long. CDR3 DNA: TGTGCCGGAAGACTAGCGACGACAGATACGCAGTATTTT. Translating it yields CAGRLATTDTQYF.

The chain has TRBV30 and TRBJ2-5; D unresolved. The CDR3 is made up of 16 amino acids. Trimming pared 2 bases from V and 7 bases from J, leaving 23 bases between. Germline V gene data show CDR1 as GTSNPN and CDR2 as SVGIG (reference sequence). CDR3 sequence (DNA): TGTGCCTGGAGTAGTTCTAGGATGGTATGGTTTGGGACCCAGTACTTC. Encoded protein: CAWSSSRMVWFGTQYF. Using reference TRBV30 and TRBJ2-5 for the parts outside the CDR3, the full variable domain is SQTIHQWPATLVQPVGSPLSLECTVEGTSNPNLYWYRQAAGRGLQLLFYSVGIGQISSEVPQNLSASRPQDRQFILSSKKLLLSDSGFYLCAWSSSRMVWFGTQYFGPGTRLLVL.

This clone has a single count. This sequence joins TRBV18 and TRBJ1-1; no definite D call. Deletions cut 10 bases from V and 5 bases from J, with 14 bases between. Germline V gene data show CDR1 as KGHSH and CDR2 as LQKENI. CDR3 length: 12 amino acids. CDR3 protein: CATTPRETEAFF. The DNA for the CDR3 is TGTGCCACCACCCCCCGGGAGACTGAAGCTTTCTTT.

This clone was recorded once. The chain employs TRBV30 and TRBJ2-2; D may be TRBD2 (6 bases). The germline gives CDR1 GTSNPN, CDR2 SVGIG (reference sequence). V lost 2 bases and J lost 0, with 10 bases in between. There are 15 residues in the CDR3. In DNA form, the CDR3 reads TGTGCCTGGAGTAAGGGACTTACGAACACCGGGGAGCTGTTTTTT. This encodes CAWSKGLTNTGELFF.

The rearrangement joins TRBV6-1 to TRBJ1-1; TRBD1 might be the D (5 bases). V lost 2 bases and J lost 2, with 12 bases in between. CDR3 size: 15 residues. CDR1 and CDR2 from the germline V gene are MNHNS and SASEGT. The CDR3 loop is CASSESRRGNTEAFF. The CDR3 DNA follows: TGTGCCAGCAGTGAAAGTAGGAGGGGAAACACTGAAGCTTTCTTT.

This clone appeared once. This chain links TRBV7-9 with TRBJ2-3, with 7 bases fitting TRBD2. The germline V gene encodes CDR1 SEHNR and CDR2 FQNEAQ (reference sequence). V lost 0 bases, J lost 3 bases, and 6 bases stayed unmatched. The CDR3 runs 16 residues. The CDR3 loop reads CASSLALGGSTDTQYF. CDR3 nucleotide sequence: TGTGCCAGCAGCTTAGCGTTGGGCGGGAGTACAGATACGCAGTATTTT.

The chain couples TRBV11-3 to TRBJ2-1; D unclear. Per the germline V gene, CDR1 is SGHNT and CDR2 is YENEEA. The ends were cut back, 0 bases at V and 6 bases at J, with 6 bases in the middle. This CDR3 has 13 residues. The CDR3 reads CASSLEGPNEQFF. The CDR3 coding sequence is TGTGCCAGCAGCTTAGAAGGACCCAATGAGCAGTTCTTC.

The chain recombines TRBV5-1 with TRBJ2-7; the match to TRBD1 covers 10 bases. Germline V gene data show CDR1 as SGHRS and CDR2 as YFSETQ. V lost 3 bases and J lost 4; bases outside the gene matches: 10. CDR3 size: 16 residues. The CDR3 loop is CASSSFRDRGWYEQYF. The DNA of the CDR3 is TGCGCCAGCAGCTCCTTCCGGGACAGGGGTTGGTACGAGCAGTACTTC.

The CDR3 DNA is TGTGCCAGCAGTGAATTCGGACCGCCTGAAGCTTTCTTT. Amino acid sequence: CASSEFGPPEAFF. V gene TRBV6-5 combines with J gene TRBJ1-1; D gene uncertain. V lost 5 bases, J lost 6 bases, and 13 bases lay in between. This CDR3 is 13 amino acids long. Looked up from germline, CDR1 is MNHEY and CDR2 is SVGAGI.

V usage is TRBV10-3 and J usage is TRBJ1-4, with D possibly TRBD1 on 5 matching bases. Between the trimmed V and J ends, which lost 6 bases and 0 bases, there was a span of 5 bases. The CDR3 totals 13 residues. Germline V gene data show CDR1 as ENHRY and CDR2 as SYGVKD. CDR3 DNA sequence: TGTGCCATCAGGGGGGCAACTAATGAAAAACTGTTTTTT. Encoded protein: CAIRGATNEKLFF.

V usage is TRBV28 and J usage is TRBJ1-1; D is undetermined. CDR1 is MDHEN and CDR2 is SYDVKM in the germline V gene. Trimming stripped 7 bases from V and 11 bases from J, with 20 bases between. CDR3 length equals 13 residues. CDR3 loop: CASKLLAGIRAFF. CDR3 DNA: TGTGCCAGCAAGCTATTGGCAGGCATAAGGGCTTTCTTT.

This chain joins TRBV7-2 and TRBJ2-5, with TRBD2 identical over 7 bases. The CDR3 is 16 amino acids. V shed 0 bases, J shed 1 base, and the junction held 5 bases outside the gene matches. Germline V gene sequence: CDR1 SGHTA, CDR2 FQGNSA. CDR3 coding DNA: TGTGCCAGCAGCTTAGCAGGGCTAGCGGCCCAAGAGACCCAGTACTTC. Its protein product is CASSLAGLAAQETQYF.

Remarks on this clone: The limits of the CDR3 on the DNA are not certain, so only TCRdb's listed CDR3 is given. The chain couples TRBV21-1 to TRBJ2-1; the D call in the table, TRBD1, was not verified against the DNA. TRBV21-1 is annotated as a pseudogene. The CDR3 length is 16 residues, termini included. The CDR3 region is CASSKVGQGASNEQFF.

V and J are TRBV13 and TRBJ2-1; D remains unclear. Trimming removed 2 bases from V and 8 bases from J, with 10 bases in between. From germline, CDR1 is PRHDT and CDR2 FYEKMQ (reference sequence). This CDR3 region has 13 residues. CDR3 in amino acids: CASSLNNKDEQFF. The CDR3 DNA sequence: TGTGCCAGCAGCTTAAACAACAAGGATGAGCAGTTCTTC.

The V call is TRBV4-3, the J call TRBJ1-6; no definite D call. Trimming took 0 bases from V and 11 from J, leaving 17 bases between them. There are 16 residues in the CDR3. CDR1 and CDR2 from the germline V gene are LGHNA and YSLEER. The CDR3 here is CASSQDLGDSSPPLHF. The CDR3 nucleotides are TGCGCCAGCAGCCAAGACCTCGGGGATAGTAGTCCACCCCTCCACTTT.

The chain combines TRBV27 with TRBJ2-1; no reliable D call. Trimming took off 8 bases at V and 7 bases at J, with 21 bases between the two ends. This CDR3 has 15 amino acids. Germline-derived CDR1 and CDR2 are MNHEY and SMNVEV (reference sequence). The CDR3 protein is CASSKGRHKVNEQFF. The CDR3 DNA sequence: TGTGCCAGCTCGAAGGGCCGCCACAAAGTAAATGAGCAGTTCTTC.